This TCR beta chain is from a study of Ad26.COV2.S vaccination and SARS-CoV-2 variants. Study context: Vaccine-arm donor from the placebo-controlled COV1001 Ad26.COV2.S trial. Intramuscular Ad26.COV2.S at 5x10^10 or 1x10^11 viral particles. Study findings and constraints: Breadth and depth estimates from TCRs may understate total T cell responses.

As concerns this clone: As yet, its antigen is unknown.

Germline values: CDR1 SGDLS, CDR2 YYNGEE. The CDR3 is made up of 16 amino acids. The V end lost 4 bases, the J end lost 0 bases, and 15 bases lay between the germline ends. Treatment in this sample: about 20 received Ad26.COV2.S at low or high dose, single or two shots; several received placebo; per-sample allocation not given. Sampling occurred on day 63 after the first vaccine or placebo injection. The individual, an adult aged 18-55 years, was a donor in Boston. Clones were read by immunoSEQ multiplex PCR, and TCRdb kept only the in-frame ones, dropping some. Counted here are under 400,000 clones, more than 75% occurring once; the ten biggest clones make up about 3.4%.

The chain combines TRBV9 with TRBJ2-3; weak D call: TRBD2 (6 bases). The sequencing here drew on peripheral blood, taken in a trial of Ad26.COV2.S vaccine versus placebo. The TCR sequence derives from a person aged 18-65 years who received the Ad26.COV2.S COVID-19 vaccine or a placebo. The CDR3 nucleotides read TGTGCCAGCAGCCCTAGGGGTGGGGGGAGCACAGATACGCAGTATTTT. Its translation is CASSPRGGGSTDTQYF. Full variable domain (remainder filled in from reference TRBV9 and TRBJ2-3): DSGVTQTPKHLITATGQRVTLRCSPRSGDLSVYWYQQSLDQGLQFLIQYYNGEERAKGNILERFSAQQFPDLHSELNLSSLELGDSALYFCASSPRGGGSTDTQYFGPGTRLTVL.